The 22 T cell receptor beta chains in this list originate from one sample, sequenced in a study of OX40 agonist ivuxolimab in advanced cancers. Method: immunoSEQ multiplex PCR; TCRdb's copy keeps in-frame clones and lacks some. The data hold 40,000 to 60,000 clones, with about 88% observed a single time. The material sequenced was CD4+ or CD8+ T cells sorted from blood, taken in a trial of the OX40 agonist ivuxolimab. These receptor sequences come from an adult with an advanced solid tumor such as melanoma, head and neck, liver or kidney cancer.

V is TRBV10-3 and J is TRBJ2-3; 11 bases are shared with TRBD2. This CDR3 is 16 amino acids long. Looked up from germline, CDR1 is ENHRY and CDR2 is SYGVKD. Trimming at V came to 0 bases and at J to 5 bases, leaving 4 bases not matched to a gene. The CDR3, as DNA: TGTGCCATCAGTGAGTCGGCTAGCGGGGGGTTAGATACGCAGTATTTT. This translates into CAISESASGGLDTQYF.

The chain recombines TRBV7-9 with TRBJ2-2; D gene uncertain. V was cut by 6 bases and J by 2 bases, with 10 bases left in between. Germline values: CDR1 SEHNR, CDR2 FQNEAQ (reference sequence). CDR3 length: 14 amino acids. In DNA, the CDR3 is TGTGCCAGCAGTTTGAGAGGAAACACCGGGGAGCTGTTTTTT. This codes for CASSLRGNTGELFF. Filled out from reference TRBV7-9 and TRBJ2-2, the complete variable domain reads DTGVSQNPRHKITKRGQNVTFRCDPISEHNRLYWYRQTLGQGPEFLTYFQNEAQLEKSRLLSDRFSAERPKGSFSTLEIQRTEQGDSAMYLCASSLRGNTGELFFGEGSRLTVL.

A single count supports this clone. This chain's CDR3 is CASSPDMSSPETQYF. The CDR3 DNA follows: TGTGCCAGCTCACCTGATATGAGTAGCCCCGAGACCCAGTACTTC. V usage is TRBV18 and J usage is TRBJ2-5; unclear D gene. The length of the CDR3 is 15 residues. Trimming removed 3 bases at V and 5 bases at J, with 16 bases between. The germline CDR1 and CDR2 sequences are KGHSH and LQKENI.

This clone was seen once. This rearrangement joins TRBV19 to TRBJ2-1, with TRBD2 identical over 7 bases. Germline assignment: CDR1 LNHDA and CDR2 SQIVND (reference sequence). The length of the CDR3 is 15 residues. V lost 5 bases, J lost 8 bases, and 12 bases stayed unmatched. The CDR3 DNA is TGTGCCAGTAGTCAACTCCCCGGACTAGACCATGAGCAGTTCTTC. Its protein is CASSQLPGLDHEQFF.

The rearrangement joins TRBV9 to TRBJ2-1; 8 nucleotides line up with TRBD2. V trimming: 6 bases; J trimming: 8 bases; junction bases outside the gene matches: 4. The CDR3 runs to 12 residues. Germline CDR1 and CDR2: SGDLS and YYNGEE. The CDR3 nucleotides are TGTGCCAGCAAGCGAGCGGGAGATGAGCAGTTCTTC. It codes for CASKRAGDEQFF.

V usage is TRBV9 and J usage is TRBJ2-7, with a tentative D call TRBD1 (6 bases). Trimming pared 3 bases from V and 4 bases from J, leaving 17 bases between. The CDR3 spans 15 residues. The germline CDR1 and CDR2 sequences are SGDLS and YYNGEE. CDR3 loop: CASSARSGTPYEQYF. The CDR3 DNA reads TGTGCCAGCAGCGCCCGGTCCGGGACACCTTACGAGCAGTACTTC.

The V call is TRBV7-8, the J call TRBJ2-2, with D perhaps TRBD1 or TRBD2 (5 bases each). CDR3 length equals 16 residues. Trimming pared 5 bases from V and 7 bases from J, leaving 20 bases between. Germline V CDR1 and CDR2: SGHVS, FQNEAQ. Written as DNA, the CDR3 is TGTGCCAGCAGCCCAGGGATAGGAGGATGGGGCGGGGAGCTGTTTTTT. Protein: CASSPGIGGWGGELFF.

The chain uses TRBV5-1 and TRBJ2-5; TRBD2 matches at 8 bases. Trimming removed 7 bases from V and 2 bases from J; junction bases left unmatched: 10. The CDR3 runs 15 residues. In germline, CDR1 is SGHRS, CDR2 YFSETQ. The CDR3 nucleotides are TGCGCCAGCGGGGAGGTGGGACTAGTACAAGAGACCCAGTACTTC. This codes for CASGEVGLVQETQYF.

J is TRBJ1-2 and V is TRBV2; D unresolved. This CDR3 is built from 9 residues. The V gene's germline CDR1 is SNHLY and CDR2 FYNNEI. V gave up 11 bases and J gave up 7 bases, with 8 bases separating them. The CDR3: CAGRSGYTF. CDR3 bases: TGTGCCGGACGTTCTGGCTACACCTTC. The whole variable domain, filled in from reference TRBV2 and TRBJ1-2, reads EPEVTQTPSHQVTQMGQEVILRCVPISNHLYFYWYRQILGQKVEFLVSFYNNEISEKSEIFDDQFSVERPDGSNFTLKIRSTKLEDSAMYFCAGRSGYTFGSGTRLTVV.

This sequence joins TRBV28 and TRBJ1-3; 7 bases are a match to TRBD1. Germline CDR1 and CDR2: MDHEN and SYDVKM. The junction had 4 bases not matched to a gene; V was cut back by 5 bases and J by 0 bases. The CDR3 is 15 amino acids. The CDR3 DNA reads TGTGCCAGCAGTCCGGGACAGCTCTCTGGAAACACCATATATTTT. This gives the protein CASSPGQLSGNTIYF.

Comments on this clone: Other DNA sequences in this specimen translate into the identical CDR3. The chain carries TRBV11-2 and TRBJ2-4; 7 bases match TRBD2. Germline assignment: CDR1 SGHAT and CDR2 FQNNGV. V was pared by 5 bases and J by 1 base, with 5 bases of the junction left unmatched. The CDR3 sequence is 15 residues long. CDR3: CASSQAGSAKNIQYF. The CDR3 DNA follows: TGTGCCAGCAGCCAAGCGGGGTCGGCCAAAAACATTCAGTACTTC.

The chain employs TRBV28 and TRBJ1-5, with a possible D match to TRBD1 (6 bases). This CDR3 comprises 15 residues. The V end was cut by 9 bases, the J end by 4 bases, with 19 bases between. CDR1 MDHEN and CDR2 SYDVKM come from the germline V gene. The CDR3 coding sequence is TGTGCCAGTCTCGTCGCGCAGGGGACAAATCAGCCCCAGCATTTT. It encodes CASLVAQGTNQPQHF.

The chain uses TRBV27 and TRBJ1-4; 11 positions match TRBD1. The CDR3 extends over 17 amino acids. The junction had 2 bases not matched to a gene; V was cut back by 2 bases and J by 0 bases. Germline values: CDR1 MNHEY, CDR2 SMNVEV (reference sequence). CDR3 loop: CASSLGTGGTTNEKLFF. CDR3 coding DNA: TGTGCCAGCAGTTTAGGGACAGGGGGGACAACTAATGAAAAACTGTTTTTT.

The chain recombines TRBV5-6 with TRBJ1-5; 9 nucleotides agree with TRBD1. This CDR3 is 15 amino acids long. The V gene end was trimmed by 0 bases and the J gene end by 5 bases; junction bases not matched to a gene: 3. Per germline, CDR1 SGHDT and CDR2 YYEEEE. The CDR3 spells CASSLAGQGYQPQHF. The DNA of the CDR3 is TGTGCCAGCAGCTTGGCGGGACAGGGTTATCAGCCCCAGCATTTT.

This rearrangement joins TRBV27 to TRBJ2-7; a weak D match, TRBD1 (5 bases). Trimming left V 8 bases short and J 6 bases short, with 20 bases between. The germline V gene encodes CDR1 MNHEY and CDR2 SMNVEV (reference sequence). The CDR3 totals 14 residues. CDR3 coding DNA: TGTGCCAGCGGATCAGGGCCCCGTTCGGGCGAGCAGTACTTC. It translates to CASGSGPRSGEQYF.

The chain links TRBV27 to TRBJ1-2, with D possibly TRBD1 on 5 matching bases. CDR3 length equals 15 residues. CDR1 is MNHEY, CDR2 SMNVEV, per germline (reference sequence). Deletions cut 2 bases from V and 4 bases from J, with 14 bases between. The CDR3 nucleotides read TGTGCCAGCAGTTTAGGAGCGGGACGGAGCTATGGCTACACCTTC. This gives the protein CASSLGAGRSYGYTF.

V and J are TRBV7-9 and TRBJ2-3, with a weak D call TRBD2 (5 bases). Trimming cost V 8 bases and J 0 bases, with 15 bases left between them. The germline gives CDR1 SEHNR, CDR2 FQNEAQ (reference sequence). This CDR3 has 15 residues. In DNA form, the CDR3 reads TGTGCCAGCTCGGGGTTCCTTGGAAGCACAGATACGCAGTATTTT. Its protein product is CASSGFLGSTDTQYF.

The rearrangement joins TRBV7-8 to TRBJ1-1, with 8 nucleotides matching TRBD1. Losses at the gene ends were 3 bases for V and 5 bases for J; bases not matched to a gene: 14. The CDR3 is 17 residues long. Germline CDR1 reads SGHVS; CDR2 reads FQNEAQ. The CDR3, as DNA: TGTGCCAGCAGCTTGATTGGGCAGGGGGCAGGGAGGACTGAAGCTTTCTTT. It codes for CASSLIGQGAGRTEAFF.

This sequence joins TRBV21-1 and TRBJ2-5. TRBV21-1 is a pseudogene segment. The CDR3 has 16 residues. CDR3 coding DNA: TGTGCCAGCAGCAAAGCCGCCGGGCGGCTCCAAGAGACCCAGTACTTC. Translated, it gives CASSKAAGRLQETQYF.

The V gene is TRBV28, the J gene TRBJ2-7; the D gene could be TRBD1 or TRBD2 (6 bases each). Germline V CDR1 and CDR2: MDHEN, SYDVKM. Trimming shortened V by 5 bases and J by 5 bases, and 19 bases separated the two germline ends. The CDR3 contains 15 residues. CDR3 residues: CASSLVGGLDDEQYF. CDR3 DNA: TGTGCCAGCAGTCTAGTGGGGGGCCTGGATGACGAGCAGTACTTC.

The chain uses TRBV19 and TRBJ2-1, with 13 bases that match TRBD2. The CDR3 is 18 residues long. CDR1 and CDR2 (germline): LNHDA, SQIVND (reference sequence). Unmatched junction bases numbered 8, after V lost 5 bases and J lost 1 base. The CDR3 is CASSPGLAGVLSYNEQFF. The CDR3 DNA sequence: TGTGCCAGTAGTCCCGGACTAGCGGGAGTTCTTTCCTACAATGAGCAGTTCTTC.

The chain uses TRBV19 and TRBJ2-7; no definite D call. Trimming shortened V by 6 bases and J by 0 bases, and 12 bases separated the two germline ends. The CDR3 contains 14 residues. Germline V gives CDR1 LNHDA, CDR2 SQIVND (reference sequence). CDR3: CASRVSRDSYEQYF. The CDR3 region has the DNA TGTGCCAGTAGGGTTTCGCGCGACTCCTACGAGCAGTACTTC. Drawing the rest from reference TRBV19 and TRBJ2-7, the complete variable domain is DGGITQSPKYLFRKEGQNVTLSCEQNLNHDAMYWYRQDPGQGLRLIYYSQIVNDFQKGDIAEGYSVSREKKESFPLTVTSAQKNPTAFYLCASRVSRDSYEQYFGPGTRLTVT.